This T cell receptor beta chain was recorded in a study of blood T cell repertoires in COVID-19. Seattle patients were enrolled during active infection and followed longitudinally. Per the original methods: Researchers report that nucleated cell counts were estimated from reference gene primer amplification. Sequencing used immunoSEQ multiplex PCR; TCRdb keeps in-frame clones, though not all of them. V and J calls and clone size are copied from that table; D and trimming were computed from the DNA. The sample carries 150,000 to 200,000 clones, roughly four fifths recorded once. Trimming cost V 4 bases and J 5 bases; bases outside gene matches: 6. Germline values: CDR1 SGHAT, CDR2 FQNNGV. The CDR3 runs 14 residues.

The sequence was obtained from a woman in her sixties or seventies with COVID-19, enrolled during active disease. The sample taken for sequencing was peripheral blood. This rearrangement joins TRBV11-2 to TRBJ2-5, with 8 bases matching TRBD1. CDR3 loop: CASSSDRVVETQYF. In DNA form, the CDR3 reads TGTGCCAGCAGCTCGGACAGGGTCGTTGAGACCCAGTACTTC. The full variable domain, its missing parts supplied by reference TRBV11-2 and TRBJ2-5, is EAGVAQSPRYKIIEKRQSVAFWCNPISGHATLYWYQQILGQGPKLLIQFQNNGVVDDSQLPKDRFSAERLKGVDSTLKIQPAKLEDSAVYLCASSSDRVVETQYFGPGTRLLVL.